This T cell receptor beta chain appears in the sequencing data of a study of blood T cell repertoires in COVID-19. Study-level information: Sites in the United States, Italy and Spain provided acute and convalescent COVID-19 samples. From T cells, B-cell-depleted T cells, or PBMCs came the material, which was cDNA or gDNA.

The Seattle patients, enrolled during active infection, were followed longitudinally. The V end lost 3 bases, the J end lost 5 bases, and 17 bases lay between the germline ends. From germline, CDR1 is GTSNPN and CDR2 SVGIG (reference sequence). There are 14 residues in the CDR3. The table lists this clone with a few counts. Authors' analysis steps: Amplification with reference gene primers provided the estimates of nucleated cell counts. TCRdb keeps only in-frame clones here, not all; method: immunoSEQ multiplex PCR. V and J calls plus clone size are reproduced from that table; the DNA served to infer D and trimming. The data hold 200,000 to 300,000 clones, with 81% observed a single time.

This TCR came from a woman older than 75 with COVID-19, enrolled during active disease. The rearrangement links TRBV30 to TRBJ2-7; D is possibly TRBD1 (6 bases). Sequenced input: peripheral blood. In nucleotides, the CDR3 is TGTGCCTGGAGAGGGTACAGGGCCATCGACGAGCAGTACTTC. It yields the protein CAWRGYRAIDEQYF.